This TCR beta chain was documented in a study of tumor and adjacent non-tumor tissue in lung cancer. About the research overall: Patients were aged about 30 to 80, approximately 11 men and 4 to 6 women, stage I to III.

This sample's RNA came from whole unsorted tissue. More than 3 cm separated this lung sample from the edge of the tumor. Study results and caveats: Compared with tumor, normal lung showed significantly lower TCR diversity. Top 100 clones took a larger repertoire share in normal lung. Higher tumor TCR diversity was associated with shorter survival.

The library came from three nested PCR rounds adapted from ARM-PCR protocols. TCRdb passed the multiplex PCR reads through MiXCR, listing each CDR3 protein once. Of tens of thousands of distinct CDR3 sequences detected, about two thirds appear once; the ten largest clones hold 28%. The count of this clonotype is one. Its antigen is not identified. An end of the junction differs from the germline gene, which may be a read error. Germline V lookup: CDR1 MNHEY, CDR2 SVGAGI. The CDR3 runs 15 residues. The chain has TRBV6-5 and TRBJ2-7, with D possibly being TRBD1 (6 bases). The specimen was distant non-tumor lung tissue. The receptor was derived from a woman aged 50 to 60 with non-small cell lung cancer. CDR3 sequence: CLSSYPRDITYEQYF. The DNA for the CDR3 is TGTCTCAGCAGTTACCCCCGGGACATCACCTACGAGCAATACTTC.